This TCR beta chain was sequenced for a study of blood T cell repertoires in COVID-19. Study at large: T cells, B-cell-depleted T cells, or PBMCs supplied cDNA or gDNA.

Germline assignment: CDR1 MGHDK and CDR2 SYGVNS. Trimming stripped 4 bases from V and 4 bases from J, with 8 bases between. The CDR3 covers 13 residues. Measured with immunoSEQ multiplex PCR; TCRdb has only the in-frame clones, and not every one. The repertoire includes fewer than 200,000 clones, roughly 82% of them detected once, and 5.2% sits in the top ten. The specimen was PBMCs or T cells enriched from blood (not recorded which). The chain recombines TRBV25-1 with TRBJ1-5; D perhaps matches TRBD1 (6 bases). The sequence came from a woman aged 55-69 years with acute COVID-19. The CDR3 protein is CASSVTGNQPQHF. The DNA for the CDR3 is TGTGCCAGCAGTGTTACAGGGAATCAGCCCCAGCATTTT.